This entry features one T cell receptor beta chain sequence. This clonotype was detected ten times or more. The clone's antigen remains unknown. Base qualities are missing; no much larger clone stands one base away. The data stem from a study of T cells after yellow fever vaccination (dated by TCRdb to between 2017 and 2020). With regard to the full study: Libraries from fractions with low cell numbers were prepared with the SMART-Seq v4 Ultra Low Input RNA kit. To track T-cell clones before and after primary and booster YFV17D yellow fever vaccination, bulk TCR alpha and beta repertoires were sequenced longitudinally. Two healthy male donors, one aged 18 to 30 and one aged 30 to 40 years, were included in the cohort. Blood was drawn at multiple timepoints before and after primary and secondary immunization, with bulk PBMC replicates and cell subsets isolated. General conclusions and limits of the study: A small share of clonotypes occurred in both CD4 and CD8 compartments, likely arising from convergent recombination. Computational filtering was needed because FACS-sorted repertoires could contain abundant contaminating clonotypes from the bulk population. The secondary T-cell response was weaker than the primary response but faster, peaking on day 5 instead of day 15. Only a couple of donors were included in the study, so the extent to which the findings can be generalized is limited. Most clones expanded after primary vaccination were re-detected after the booster (almost 97% of CD4 and around 88% of CD8), suggesting broad memory maintenance.

Sequencing was performed on an Illumina NovaSeq 6000. TCR cDNA was made using 5'RACE template switching, a step that added a universal primer site and unique molecular identifiers. Priming for cDNA synthesis came from both the TCR alpha and TCR beta constant segments. Library amplification involved two PCR steps, and the second step added sample barcodes and sequencing adapters. Sequencing of libraries was performed on Illumina HiSeq 2500 (2x100 bp) or NovaSeq (2x150 bp). On the authors' methods: MIGEC handled demultiplexing of reads and collapsing into UMI consensus sequences, while MiXCR performed V(D)J alignment. Vaccine-responding clonotypes were identified with edgeR using replicate PBMC samples, with FDR below 0.01 and a log2 fold change above 5 up to day 15 being required. Bulk clonotypes were assigned CD4 or CD8 identity according to which sequenced CD4 or CD8 repertoire held them at higher abundance. TCRdb reworked the public reads: Q25 trimming with fastp, MiXCR clone assembly, productive beta chains retained. Each entry merges the rows of one CDR3 protein and shows their most common DNA and genes. TCRdb assigned the V and J calls; the authors' analysis was not used. This sample lists about 310,000 distinct CDR3 sequences; roughly 4% were detected once. Together, the top ten hold less than 25% of the sample.

The treatment or condition label, as the study defines it: live attenuated yellow fever vaccine strain. At each blood-draw timepoint, two biological replicates of bulk PBMCs were obtained. A standard Ficoll-Paque protocol was used to isolate PBMCs from peripheral blood. RNA was extracted with TriZol from bulk PBMCs, CD4 and CD8 fractions, and dextramer-positive and dextramer-negative fractions. The germline V gene supplies CDR1 ENHRY and CDR2 SYGVKD. V sheds 2 bases and J sheds 6 bases, leaving 13 bases between their ends. The CDR3, from cysteine to phenylalanine, totals 14 residues. The entry retains the CDR3 DNA only, 42 bases that are in frame from base 1.

Here the chain combines TRBV10-3 and TRBJ1-1; TRBD1 is perhaps the D gene, given 5 matching bases. The TCR was taken from a young man who received the YFV17D yellow fever vaccine. This specimen was PBMCs, taken on the day of the yellow fever booster vaccination. The CDR3 here reads CAISEAAGRSEAFF. Here is the DNA: TGTGCCATCAGTGAGGCCGCAGGGAGGTCTGAAGCTTTCTTT.